Each of the 30 T cell receptor beta chains below was sequenced from the same sample in a study of post-analysis software for immune sequencing data. Study-wide findings and caveats: Five or six TRBV segments, including TRBV5-6, TRBV5-1 and TRBV20-1, were more frequent in patients than controls.

Unique molecular identifiers were carried by the TCR beta cDNA libraries. A single record per CDR3 protein comes from TCRdb applying MiXCR to the PCR reads. The table has 750,000 to 900,000 distinct CDR3 sequences, roughly 46% seen once. Antigen specificity for these receptors is unknown. Sequenced: blood. Receptor source: a girl aged 5 to 17 with multiple sclerosis.

This clonotype came up once. The J gene is TRBJ2-5, the V gene TRBV9, with TRBD2 matching 10 bases. Germline values: CDR1 SGDLS, CDR2 YYNGEE. This CDR3 is 15 amino acids long. With 2 bases clipped from V and 1 base from J, the junction kept 2 bases outside the gene matches. DNA of the CDR3: TGTGCCAGCAGCGTGACTAGCGGGTTCCAAGAGACCCAGTACTTC. This translates into CASSVTSGFQETQYF.

This clonotype was detected ten times or more. V is TRBV20-1 and J is TRBJ2-7, with D perhaps TRBD1 (5 bases). The germline V gene has CDR1 DFQATT and CDR2 SNEGSKA (reference sequence). This CDR3 has 14 amino acids. Trimming took off 3 bases at V and 7 bases at J, with 19 bases between the two ends. For the CDR3, the DNA is TGCAGTGCTAGCGTTCCCGACAGCATGAGGGAGCAGTACTTC. Translating it yields CSASVPDSMREQYF.

This clonotype occurred a few times. The V gene is TRBV7-2, the J gene TRBJ1-5; D not certain. Germline CDR1 reads SGHTA; CDR2 reads FQGNSA. The V gene lost 5 bases and the J gene lost 6 bases, with 20 bases spanning the gap. This CDR3 spans 16 amino acids. The CDR3 bases are TGTGCCAGCAGCCCGGAGGTAGGGTGGGTCGGTCAGCCCCAGCATTTT. It codes for CASSPEVGWVGQPQHF.

The chain has TRBV11-2 and TRBJ2-3; TRBD2 aligns across 14 bases. Germline V lookup: CDR1 SGHAT, CDR2 FQNNGV. This CDR3 contains 20 residues. V dropped 5 bases and J dropped 2; count of bases not matched to a gene: 15. The CDR3 sequence is CASSLVPGLAGDPLTDTQYF. In nucleotides, the CDR3 is TGTGCCAGCAGCCTCGTCCCGGGACTAGCGGGAGACCCACTCACAGATACGCAGTATTTT.

Remarks on this clonotype: Germline is not matched at one junction end, which may reflect a read error. The chain links TRBV6-5 to TRBJ2-5, with 10 nucleotides matching TRBD1. The CDR3 sequence is 14 residues long. Germline V gene data show CDR1 as MNHEY and CDR2 as SVGAGI. CDR3: CPSRPGQGLKEQYF. The CDR3 region has the DNA TGTCCCAGCAGACCGGGACAGGGGCTTAAGGAGCAGTACTTC.

The rearrangement links TRBV5-1 to TRBJ1-6; a possible D gene is TRBD1 (6 bases). V lost 0 bases and J lost 15, with 19 bases in between. The CDR3 spans 15 residues. Looked up from germline, CDR1 is SGHRS and CDR2 is YFSETQ. CDR3 amino acids: CASSLVTGRVSDLHF. CDR3 DNA sequence: TGCGCCAGCAGCTTGGTGACAGGTCGGGTTTCGGACCTCCACTTT.

The CDR3 sequence: CAWRKTLNNEQFF. CDR3 nucleotides: TGTGCCTGGAGAAAGACTCTAAACAATGAGCAGTTCTTC. This sequence joins TRBV30 and TRBJ2-1; D unclear. The CDR3 extends over 13 amino acids. Germline V gene data show CDR1 as GTSNPN and CDR2 as SVGIG (reference sequence). The germline V and J ends were trimmed by 3 bases and 5 bases, with 11 bases remaining between them.

There are a few counts of this clonotype. The CDR3 is CAWSAGTSGRETQYF. CDR3 coding DNA: TGTGCCTGGAGCGCAGGGACTAGCGGGAGGGAGACCCAGTACTTC. The genes are TRBV30 and TRBJ2-5, with 15 bases matching TRBD2. The junction had 4 bases not matched to a gene; V was cut back by 3 bases and J by 5 bases. Germline CDR1 and CDR2: GTSNPN and SVGIG (reference sequence). The CDR3 is made up of 15 amino acids.

Details on this clonotype: One base away lies a much larger clone, so this may be a sequencing read error. V gene TRBV7-2 combines with J gene TRBJ2-7; possible D gene TRBD2, 5 bases. The CDR3 spans 15 residues. Germline CDR1 reads SGHTA; CDR2 reads FQGNSA. V was cut by 1 base and J by 10 bases, with 20 bases left in between. The CDR3, as DNA: TGTGCCAGCAGCTTAGGGATGAGTAGTGTCGGGATCCAGTACTTC. Translation: CASSLGMSSVGIQYF.

The chain is built from TRBV5-6 and TRBJ2-1; D might be TRBD1 or TRBD2, each matching 6 bases. The CDR3 totals 21 residues. The V end lost 1 base, the J end lost 5 bases, and 31 bases lay between the germline ends. The germline gives CDR1 SGHDT, CDR2 YYEEEE. The CDR3 coding sequence is TGTGCCAGCAGCTTGAGATTGGGGGCAGGGGCCGGGGGTAGCCGACACAATGAGCAGTTCTTC. As protein: CASSLRLGAGAGGSRHNEQFF.

This chain uses TRBV15 with TRBJ1-1; D may be TRBD1 (5 bases). This CDR3 has 14 amino acids. The germline V gene has CDR1 LNHNV and CDR2 YYDKDF (reference sequence). V was shortened by 1 base and J by 4 bases, with 10 bases between the two germline ends. The CDR3, as DNA: TGTGCCACCAGCAGAGGTCAGGGAGGCACTGAAGCTTTCTTT. Translation gives CATSRGQGGTEAFF.

This chain uses TRBV29-1 with TRBJ2-7; no definite D call. The CDR3 totals 12 residues. Germline-derived CDR1 and CDR2 are SQVTM and ANQGSEA. CDR3 protein: CSVESPDTEQYV. In DNA form, the CDR3 reads TGCAGCGTTGAGTCTCCAGACACCGAGCAGTATGTC.

The rearrangement joins TRBV20-1 to TRBJ2-7; 11 bases are a match to TRBD2. The CDR3 loop spans 19 amino acids. The germline gives CDR1 DFQATT, CDR2 SNEGSKA (reference sequence). V gave up 3 bases and J gave up 1 base; unmatched junction bases: 17. The CDR3 loop is CSASRPVLPGLAESYEQYF. The CDR3 DNA reads TGCAGTGCTAGCCGCCCCGTCCTACCGGGACTAGCGGAGTCCTACGAGCAGTACTTC.

The chain couples TRBV7-9 to TRBJ2-5; perhaps D is TRBD1 or TRBD2 (5 bases each). CDR1 SEHNR and CDR2 FQNEAQ come from the germline V gene (reference sequence). Trimming stripped 3 bases from V and 5 bases from J, with 10 bases between. The CDR3 extends over 13 amino acids. CDR3 coding DNA: TGTGCCAGCAGCTTGGGGGACCCTGAGACCCAGTACTTC. Its translation is CASSLGDPETQYF.

The V and J genes are TRBV27 and TRBJ2-3; D may correspond to TRBD1 or TRBD2 (5 bases each). The CDR3 is 13 amino acids. In germline, CDR1 is MNHEY, CDR2 SMNVEV (reference sequence). Between the trimmed V and J ends, which lost 6 bases and 5 bases, there was a span of 12 bases. CDR3 nucleotide sequence: TGTGCCAGCAGCCTCCCGGGACGAGATACGCAGTATTTT. Its translation is CASSLPGRDTQYF.

The chain uses TRBV20-1 and TRBJ2-7, with D perhaps TRBD2 (6 bases). Per the germline V gene, CDR1 is DFQATT and CDR2 is SNEGSKA (reference sequence). The CDR3 spans 15 residues. V lost 0 bases and J 4 bases, leaving 16 bases between the germline ends. DNA for the CDR3: TGCAGTGCTAGAGATCTGGCAGGGACTGATTACGAGCAGTACTTC. Amino acids: CSARDLAGTDYEQYF.

The chain is built from TRBV20-1 and TRBJ2-7; D gene ambiguous. Germline CDR1 is DFQATT and CDR2 is SNEGSKA (reference sequence). Trimming shortened V by 0 bases and J by 6 bases, and 18 bases separated the two germline ends. The CDR3 length is 15 residues. The CDR3 nucleotides read TGCAGTGCTAGAGATCCTGGACCGGGCTTTTTCGAGCAGTACTTC. Its protein product is CSARDPGPGFFEQYF.

This clonotype was detected a few times. This chain joins TRBV7-2 and TRBJ2-7; 7 bases align to TRBD2. The trim removed 0 bases at V and 0 bases at J, leaving 5 bases unmatched. The CDR3 consists of 16 residues. In germline, CDR1 is SGHTA, CDR2 FQGNSA. CDR3: CASSLAGLVGSYEQYF. CDR3 coding DNA: TGTGCCAGCAGCTTAGCTGGACTAGTGGGCTCCTACGAGCAGTACTTC.

The chain employs TRBV6-5 and TRBJ1-1; TRBD1 might be the D (6 bases). The length of the CDR3 is 13 residues. The V gene's germline CDR1 is MNHEY and CDR2 SVGAGI. Trimming stripped 8 bases from V and 2 bases from J, with 12 bases between. The CDR3 spells CASRTGFNTEAFF. The CDR3 DNA reads TGTGCCAGCCGTACAGGGTTCAACACTGAAGCTTTCTTT.

The sample holds a few counts of this clonotype. V gene TRBV10-3 combines with J gene TRBJ2-7, with 9 positions matching TRBD2. V was pared by 8 bases and J by 3 bases, with 5 bases of the junction left unmatched. CDR1 ENHRY and CDR2 SYGVKD come from the germline V gene. The CDR3 runs 13 residues. The CDR3 sequence is CAISSSGSYEQYF. CDR3 in DNA: TGTGCCATCTCAAGTAGCGGGAGCTACGAGCAGTACTTC.

This clonotype was counted between two and nine times. The gene calls are TRBV20-1 and TRBJ1-2; tentative D call: TRBD1 (6 bases). Germline values: CDR1 DFQATT, CDR2 SNEGSKA (reference sequence). The CDR3 length is 12 residues. Trimming left V 3 bases short and J 7 bases short, with 12 bases between. The CDR3 sequence: CSARPGAGGYTF. In nucleotides, the CDR3 is TGCAGTGCTAGGCCGGGGGCGGGTGGCTACACCTTC.

The chain joins TRBV29-1 to TRBJ2-5, with no clear D. V was shortened by 2 bases and J by 1 base, with 14 bases between the two germline ends. The CDR3 has 15 amino acids. CDR1 is SQVTM and CDR2 is ANQGSEA in the germline V gene. CDR3 DNA sequence: TGCAGCGTTGAAACCGTGGCAGGCGGCCAAGAGACCCAGTACTTC. This gives the protein CSVETVAGGQETQYF.

Only a few counts were recorded for this clonotype. The chain is built from TRBV6-1 and TRBJ2-7; D is uncertain. The ends were cut back, 6 bases at V and 2 bases at J, with 17 bases in the middle. The CDR3 spans 15 residues. Germline lookup yields CDR1 MNHNS and CDR2 SASEGT. CDR3 region: CASSPRTSSPYEQYF. The CDR3, as DNA: TGTGCCAGCAGCCCACGGACCAGCTCCCCCTACGAGCAGTACTTC.

J is TRBJ1-2 and V is TRBV29-1; 7 bases agree with TRBD1. The germline gives CDR1 SQVTM, CDR2 ANQGSEA. Unmatched junction bases numbered 14, after V lost 5 bases and J lost 5 bases. This CDR3 contains 15 residues. The CDR3 sequence is CSVSLQGLAGYGYTF. As DNA, the CDR3 is TGCAGCGTTTCGTTACAGGGGCTCGCAGGATATGGCTACACCTTC.

The rearrangement links TRBV5-8 to TRBJ2-7; D may be TRBD2 (5 bases). The CDR3 totals 14 residues. Deletions cut 0 bases from V and 1 base from J, with 8 bases between. CDR1 is SGHTS, CDR2 YDEGEE, per germline. The DNA for the CDR3 is TGTGCCAGCAGCTTGGTGGGAGAATCCTACGAGCAGTACTTC. Its translation: CASSLVGESYEQYF.

The CDR3 region is CSVRERALGAFF. CDR3 in DNA: TGCAGCGTTCGGGAAAGGGCGCTCGGAGCTTTCTTT. The V call is TRBV29-1, the J call TRBJ1-1; unclear D gene. From germline, CDR1 is SQVTM and CDR2 ANQGSEA. Trimming cost V 5 bases and J 10 bases, with 17 bases left between them. The CDR3 loop spans 12 amino acids.

The rearrangement joins TRBV28 to TRBJ2-7; D is perhaps TRBD2 (6 bases). Trimming took off 10 bases at V and 2 bases at J, with 15 bases between the two ends. From germline, CDR1 is MDHEN and CDR2 SYDVKM. The CDR3 has 13 amino acids. This CDR3 is CATLTEGTYEQYF. The CDR3 nucleotides are TGTGCCACCCTCACGGAGGGAACCTACGAGCAGTACTTC. The whole variable domain, filled in from reference TRBV28 and TRBJ2-7, reads DVKVTQSSRYLVKRTGEKVFLECVQDMDHENMFWYRQDPGLGLRLIYFSYDVKMKEKGDIPEGYSVSREKKERFSLILESASTNQTSMYLCATLTEGTYEQYFGPGTRLTVT.

V gene TRBV12-3 or TRBV12-4 combines with J gene TRBJ2-3; 16 nucleotides match TRBD2. The CDR3 loop spans 17 amino acids. Trimming removed 4 bases from V and 3 bases from J; junction bases left unmatched: 4. CDR3 in amino acids: CASSSGTSGGGTDTQYF. The CDR3 coding sequence is TGTGCCAGCAGTTCCGGGACTAGCGGGGGGGGAACAGATACGCAGTATTTT.

Remarks on this clonotype: A junction end diverges from the germline sequence, so it may reflect a read error. The rearrangement links TRBV11-1 to TRBJ2-7; possibly TRBD1 for D (6 bases). CDR1 is SGHAT and CDR2 is FQDESV in the germline V gene (reference sequence). The CDR3 extends over 14 amino acids. Written as DNA, the CDR3 is TGTGCCAGCAACTTAGGACAGCTGAACTACGAGCAGTACTTC. It translates to CASNLGQLNYEQYF.

This clonotype was picked up a small number of times. CDR3 protein: CASSQDGIAVAEETQYF. Written as DNA, the CDR3 is TGTGCCAGCAGCCAAGATGGGATAGCGGTGGCCGAAGAGACCCAGTACTTC. V and J are TRBV3-1 and TRBJ2-5; D is possibly TRBD2 (6 bases). This CDR3 region has 17 residues. The germline V gene encodes CDR1 LGHDT and CDR2 YNNKEL (reference sequence). V was shortened by 0 bases and J by 3 bases, with 17 bases between the two germline ends.